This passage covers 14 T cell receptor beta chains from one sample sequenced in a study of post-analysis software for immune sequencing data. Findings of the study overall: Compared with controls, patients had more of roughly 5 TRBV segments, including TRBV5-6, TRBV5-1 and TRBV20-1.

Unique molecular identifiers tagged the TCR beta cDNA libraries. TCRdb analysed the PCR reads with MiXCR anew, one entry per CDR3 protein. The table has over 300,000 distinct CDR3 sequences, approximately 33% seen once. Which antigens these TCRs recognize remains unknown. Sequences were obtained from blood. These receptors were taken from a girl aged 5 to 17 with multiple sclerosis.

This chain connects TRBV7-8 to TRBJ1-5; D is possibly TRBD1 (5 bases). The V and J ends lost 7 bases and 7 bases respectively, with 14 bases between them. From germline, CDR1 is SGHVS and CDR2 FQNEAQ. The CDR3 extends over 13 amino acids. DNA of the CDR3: TGTGCCAGCAACGCCGGAGGGGTGCAGCCCCAGCATTTT. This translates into CASNAGGVQPQHF.

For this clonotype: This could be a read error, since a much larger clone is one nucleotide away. This CDR3 is CAGSPRRRMNTEAFF. The CDR3 coding sequence is TGTGCCGGCAGCCCCCGAAGGCGGATGAACACTGAAGCTTTCTTT. The chain uses TRBV11-1 and TRBJ1-1; no firm D call. CDR1 and CDR2 from the germline V gene are SGHAT and FQDESV (reference sequence). The CDR3 runs to 15 residues.

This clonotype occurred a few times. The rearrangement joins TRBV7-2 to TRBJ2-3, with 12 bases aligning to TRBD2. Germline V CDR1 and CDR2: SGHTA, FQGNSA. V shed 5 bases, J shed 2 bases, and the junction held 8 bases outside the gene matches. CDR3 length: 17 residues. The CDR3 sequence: CASSPRLAGAPTDTQYF. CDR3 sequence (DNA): TGTGCCAGCAGCCCGCGACTAGCGGGGGCGCCCACAGATACGCAGTATTTT.

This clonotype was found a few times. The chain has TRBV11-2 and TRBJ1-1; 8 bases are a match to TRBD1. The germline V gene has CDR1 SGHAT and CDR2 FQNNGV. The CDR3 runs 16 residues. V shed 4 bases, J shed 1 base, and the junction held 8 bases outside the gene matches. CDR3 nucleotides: TGTGCCAGCAGCTACCCCGGGACAGGCTCGAACACTGAAGCTTTCTTT. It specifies CASSYPGTGSNTEAFF.

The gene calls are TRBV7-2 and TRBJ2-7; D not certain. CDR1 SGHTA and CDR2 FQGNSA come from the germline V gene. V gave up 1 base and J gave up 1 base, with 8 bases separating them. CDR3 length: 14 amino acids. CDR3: CASSLDGGSYEQYF. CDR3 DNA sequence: TGTGCCAGCAGCTTAGATGGCGGATCCTACGAGCAGTACTTC.

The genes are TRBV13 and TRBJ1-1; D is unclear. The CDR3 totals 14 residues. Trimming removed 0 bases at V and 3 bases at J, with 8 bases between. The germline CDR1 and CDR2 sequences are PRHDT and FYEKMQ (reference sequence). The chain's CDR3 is CASSLGRSHTEAFF. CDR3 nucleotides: TGTGCCAGCAGCTTAGGCCGGTCACACACTGAAGCTTTCTTT. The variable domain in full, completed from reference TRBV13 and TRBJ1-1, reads AAGVIQSPRHLIKEKRETATLKCYPIPRHDTVYWYQQGPGQDPQFLISFYEKMQSDKGSIPDRFSAQQFSDYHSELNMSSLELGDSALYFCASSLGRSHTEAFFGQGTRLTVV.

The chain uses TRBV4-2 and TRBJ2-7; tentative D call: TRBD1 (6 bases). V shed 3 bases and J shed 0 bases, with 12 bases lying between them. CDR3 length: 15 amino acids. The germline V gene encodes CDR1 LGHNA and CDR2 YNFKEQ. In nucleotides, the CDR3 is TGTGCCAGCAGCCACCCGACAGGTTCCTCCTACGAGCAGTACTTC. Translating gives CASSHPTGSSYEQYF.

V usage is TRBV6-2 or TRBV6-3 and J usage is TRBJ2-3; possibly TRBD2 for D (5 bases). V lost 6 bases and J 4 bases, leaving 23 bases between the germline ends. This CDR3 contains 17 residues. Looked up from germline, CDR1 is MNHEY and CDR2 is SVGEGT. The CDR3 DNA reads TGTGCCAGCAGCCCCCCCCTGGACTTCGCGAGGGCAGATACGCAGTATTTT. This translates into CASSPPLDFARADTQYF.

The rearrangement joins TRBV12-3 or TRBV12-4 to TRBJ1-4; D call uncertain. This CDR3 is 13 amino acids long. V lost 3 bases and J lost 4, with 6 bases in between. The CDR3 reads CASSFSSNEKLFF. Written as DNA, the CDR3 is TGTGCCAGCAGTTTCAGTAGTAATGAAAAACTGTTTTTT.

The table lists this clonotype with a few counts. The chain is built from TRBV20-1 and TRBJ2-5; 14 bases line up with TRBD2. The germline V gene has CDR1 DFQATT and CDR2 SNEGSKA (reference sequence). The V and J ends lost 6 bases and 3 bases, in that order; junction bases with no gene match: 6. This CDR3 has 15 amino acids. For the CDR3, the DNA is TGCAGTGCCGGACTAGCGGGGGGTTTGGAAGAGACCCAGTACTTC. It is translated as CSAGLAGGLEETQYF.

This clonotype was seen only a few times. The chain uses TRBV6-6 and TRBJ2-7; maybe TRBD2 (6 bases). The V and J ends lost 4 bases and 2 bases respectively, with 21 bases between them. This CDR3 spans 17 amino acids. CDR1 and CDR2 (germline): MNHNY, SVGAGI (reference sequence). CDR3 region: CASSSSTGGIGPYEQYF. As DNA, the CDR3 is TGTGCCAGCAGTTCCTCAACCGGCGGGATCGGGCCCTACGAGCAGTACTTC.

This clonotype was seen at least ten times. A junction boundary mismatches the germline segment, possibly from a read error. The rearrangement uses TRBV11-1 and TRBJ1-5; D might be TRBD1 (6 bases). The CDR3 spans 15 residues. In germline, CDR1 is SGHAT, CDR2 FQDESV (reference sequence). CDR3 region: CASSLGQGSNQPQHF. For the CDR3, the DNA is TGTGCCAGCAGTTTAGGGCAGGGGAGCAATCAGCCCCAGCATTTT.

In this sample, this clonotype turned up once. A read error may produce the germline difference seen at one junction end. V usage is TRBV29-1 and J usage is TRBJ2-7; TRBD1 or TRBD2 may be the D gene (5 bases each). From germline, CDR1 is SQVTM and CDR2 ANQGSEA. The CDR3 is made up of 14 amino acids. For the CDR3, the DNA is TGCAGCGCTGAAGAGGAGGCAGGGATAGATGAGCAGTACTTC. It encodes CSAEEEAGIDEQYF.

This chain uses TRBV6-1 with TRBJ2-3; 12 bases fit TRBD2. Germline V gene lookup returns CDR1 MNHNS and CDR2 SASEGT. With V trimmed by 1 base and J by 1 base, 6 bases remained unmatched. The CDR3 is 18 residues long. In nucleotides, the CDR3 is TGTGCCAGCAGTGAAGGTCCTAGCGGGAGGGCCGGCACAGATACGCAGTATTTT. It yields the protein CASSEGPSGRAGTDTQYF.